Listed here are 9 T cell receptor beta chains from one sample, sequenced in a study of identical twins. One entry per CDR3 protein results from TCRdb running MiXCR on the 5' RACE reads. The repertoire holds more than 1.5 million distinct CDR3 sequences, with roughly 35% as singletons. The source material was cord blood. These receptors all stem from a newborn girl in good health.

This clonotype was counted only a few times. The chain has TRBV6-1 and TRBJ2-7; the D is unclear. The germline V gene has CDR1 MNHNS and CDR2 SASEGT. The CDR3 is 11 amino acids. V was trimmed by 8 bases and J by 2 bases, leaving 7 bases between them. The CDR3 nucleotides are TGTGCCAGCGGGATCACCTACGAGCAGTACTTC. This sequence encodes CASGITYEQYF.

The chain uses TRBV20-1 and TRBJ2-1; perhaps TRBD2 as D (6 bases). V dropped 6 bases and J dropped 4 bases, with 16 bases sitting between them. This CDR3 comprises 14 residues. Germline V CDR1 and CDR2: DFQATT, SNEGSKA (reference sequence). This CDR3 reads CSAKRPGVYNEQFF. The CDR3 nucleotides read TGCAGTGCCAAGAGGCCGGGAGTTTACAATGAGCAGTTCTTC.

V is TRBV6-5 and J is TRBJ2-5; 9 bases are a match to TRBD2. Germline-derived CDR1 and CDR2 are MNHEY and SVGAGI. The trim removed 6 bases at V and 11 bases at J, leaving 13 bases unmatched. CDR3 length: 14 residues. The CDR3 loop reads CASRKAGGFNEQYF. DNA of the CDR3: TGTGCCAGCAGAAAAGCGGGAGGCTTCAATGAGCAGTACTTC.

The rearrangement links TRBV29-1 to TRBJ2-1, with 13 positions matching TRBD2. J lost 2 bases, V lost 3 bases, and 10 bases had no gene match. The germline V gene has CDR1 SQVTM and CDR2 ANQGSEA. CDR3 length: 18 amino acids. The CDR3 DNA reads as TGCAGCGTTGAGGCTTACCTTGGACTAGCGGGAGCCTACAATGAGCAGTTCTTC. It specifies CSVEAYLGLAGAYNEQFF.

The chain combines TRBV28 with TRBJ2-1; 7 nucleotides line up with TRBD2. The CDR3 contains 17 residues. Per germline, CDR1 MDHEN and CDR2 SYDVKM. V shed 3 bases and J 8 bases; nucleotides not matched to a gene: 16. The CDR3 here is CASSLRWLADQLDEQFF. CDR3 in DNA: TGTGCCAGCAGTTTGAGGTGGCTAGCGGATCAGTTGGATGAGCAGTTCTTC.

The chain links TRBV10-3 to TRBJ2-7; no clear D. The V gene lost 4 bases and the J gene lost 3 bases, with 10 bases spanning the gap. This CDR3 is 13 amino acids long. The V gene's germline CDR1 is ENHRY and CDR2 SYGVKD. CDR3 residues: CAISGASSYEQYF. The CDR3 nucleotides are TGTGCCATCAGTGGAGCGAGTAGCTACGAGCAGTACTTC.

This clonotype occurred many times. This sequence joins TRBV9 and TRBJ2-3; D is unresolved. Trimming removed 0 bases at V and 10 bases at J, with 9 bases between. From germline, CDR1 is SGDLS and CDR2 YYNGEE. The CDR3 covers 12 residues. CDR3 DNA: TGTGCCAGCAGCGTAGACGGGCGCCCGCAGTATTTT. This gives the protein CASSVDGRPQYF.

This clonotype turned up a few times. The chain has TRBV4-2 and TRBJ2-7, with D possibly matching TRBD2 (7 bases). Between the trimmed V and J ends, which lost 1 base and 7 bases, there was a span of 17 bases. Per the germline V gene, CDR1 is LGHNA and CDR2 is YNFKEQ. This CDR3 comprises 15 residues. CDR3 in DNA: TGTGCCAGCAGCCAAGTGGGGGGGCAGGTTAATGAGCAGTACTTC. Translated, it gives CASSQVGGQVNEQYF.

This clonotype was seen once. The chain couples TRBV20-1 to TRBJ1-4, with D maybe TRBD1 (6 bases). The V end lost 0 bases, the J end lost 12 bases, and 14 bases lay between the germline ends. Germline CDR1 and CDR2: DFQATT and SNEGSKA (reference sequence). The CDR3 is made up of 13 amino acids. The CDR3 DNA is TGCAGTGCTAGAGACGGGAGTAAGGGGGAACTGTTTTTT. Translation gives CSARDGSKGELFF.